What follows is one T cell receptor beta chain and its context. This record comes from a study of blood T cell repertoires in COVID-19. Turning to the study itself: Samples came from the United States, Italy and Spain, spanning acute and convalescent COVID-19.

V shed 4 bases and J shed 4 bases, with 13 bases lying between them. The CDR3 has 14 residues. The V gene's germline CDR1 is SNHLY and CDR2 FYNNEI. In the authors' methods: Cell counts per sample came from amplifying reference gene primers. Some clones are missing from TCRdb's copy, which holds only in-frame ones; the method was immunoSEQ multiplex PCR. V and J calls and clone size are given by that table; D and trimming were obtained from the DNA. The table lists some 300,000 clones, 80% to 90% of them singletons, with around 13% in the top ten. The chain has TRBV2 and TRBJ1-1, with D perhaps TRBD1 (5 bases). This clonotype originated in a woman in her 70s with COVID-19, enrolled during active disease. Sequenced: peripheral blood. DNA of the CDR3: TGTGCCAGCAGTGGGGACGGGCGGGGCACTGAAGCTTTCTTT. Amino acids: CASSGDGRGTEAFF.